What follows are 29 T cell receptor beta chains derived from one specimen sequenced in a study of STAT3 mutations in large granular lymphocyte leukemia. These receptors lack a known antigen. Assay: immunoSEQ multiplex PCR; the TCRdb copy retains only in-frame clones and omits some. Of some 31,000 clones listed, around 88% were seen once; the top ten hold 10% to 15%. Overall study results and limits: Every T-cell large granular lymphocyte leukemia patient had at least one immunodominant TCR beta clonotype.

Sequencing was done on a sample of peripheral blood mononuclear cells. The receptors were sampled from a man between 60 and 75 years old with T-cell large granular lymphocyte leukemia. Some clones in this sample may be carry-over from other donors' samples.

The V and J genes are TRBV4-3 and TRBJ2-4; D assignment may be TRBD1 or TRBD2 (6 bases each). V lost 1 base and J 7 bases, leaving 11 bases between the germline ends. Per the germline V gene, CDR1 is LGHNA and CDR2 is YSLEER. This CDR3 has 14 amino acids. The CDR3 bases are TGCGCCAGCAGCCAAGCAGGGGAGGAGAACATTCAGTACTTC. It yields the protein CASSQAGEENIQYF.

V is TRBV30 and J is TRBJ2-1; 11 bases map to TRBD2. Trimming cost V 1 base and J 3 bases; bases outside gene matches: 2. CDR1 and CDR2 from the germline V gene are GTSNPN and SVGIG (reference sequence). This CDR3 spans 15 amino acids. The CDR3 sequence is CAWSETSGIYNEQFF. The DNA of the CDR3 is TGTGCCTGGAGTGAGACTAGCGGGATCTACAATGAGCAGTTCTTC. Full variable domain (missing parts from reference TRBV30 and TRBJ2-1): SQTIHQWPATLVQPVGSPLSLECTVEGTSNPNLYWYRQAAGRGLQLLFYSVGIGQISSEVPQNLSASRPQDRQFILSSKKLLLSDSGFYLCAWSETSGIYNEQFFGPGTRLTVL.

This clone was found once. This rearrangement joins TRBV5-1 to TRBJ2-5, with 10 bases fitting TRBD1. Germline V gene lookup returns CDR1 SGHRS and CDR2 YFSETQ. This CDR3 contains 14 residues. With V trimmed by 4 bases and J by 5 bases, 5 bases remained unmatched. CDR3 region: CASSPTGGRETQYF. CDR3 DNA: TGCGCCAGCAGCCCGACAGGGGGCCGGGAGACCCAGTACTTC. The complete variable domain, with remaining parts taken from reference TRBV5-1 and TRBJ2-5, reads KAGVTQTPRYLIKTRGQQVTLSCSPISGHRSVSWYQQTPGQGLQFLFEYFSETQRNKGNFPGRFSGRQFSNSRSEMNVSTLELGDSALYLCASSPTGGRETQYFGPGTRLLVL.

The CDR3 nucleotides are TGCGCCAGCAGCCCCGGGCGTGGGGGTCAAGAGACCCAGTACTTC. This sequence encodes CASSPGRGGQETQYF. The J gene is TRBJ2-5, the V gene TRBV5-1; either TRBD1 or TRBD2 may fit D (5 bases each). The CDR3 runs to 15 residues. V gave up 4 bases and J gave up 2 bases, with 15 bases separating them. CDR1 and CDR2 from the germline V gene are SGHRS and YFSETQ.

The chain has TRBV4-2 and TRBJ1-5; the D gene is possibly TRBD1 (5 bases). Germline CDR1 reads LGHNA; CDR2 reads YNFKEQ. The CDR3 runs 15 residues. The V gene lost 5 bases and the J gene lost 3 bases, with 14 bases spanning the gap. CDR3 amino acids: CASSNRDGYNQPQHF. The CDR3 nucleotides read TGTGCCAGCAGCAACCGGGACGGGTACAATCAGCCCCAGCATTTT.

The CDR3 sequence is CASKRYFERVYNEQFF. The CDR3 DNA is TGTGCCAGCAAGAGGTATTTTGAGCGGGTCTACAATGAGCAGTTCTTC. The V call is TRBV2, the J call TRBJ2-1; D perhaps matches TRBD2 (6 bases). The ends were cut back, 7 bases at V and 3 bases at J, with 19 bases in the middle. The length of the CDR3 is 16 residues. CDR1 SNHLY and CDR2 FYNNEI come from the germline V gene.

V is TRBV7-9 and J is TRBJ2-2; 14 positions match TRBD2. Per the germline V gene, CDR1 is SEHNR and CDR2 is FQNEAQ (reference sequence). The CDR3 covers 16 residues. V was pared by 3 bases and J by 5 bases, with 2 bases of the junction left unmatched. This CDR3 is CASSFGTSGRTGELFF. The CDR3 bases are TGTGCCAGCAGCTTTGGGACTAGCGGGAGAACCGGGGAGCTGTTTTTT.

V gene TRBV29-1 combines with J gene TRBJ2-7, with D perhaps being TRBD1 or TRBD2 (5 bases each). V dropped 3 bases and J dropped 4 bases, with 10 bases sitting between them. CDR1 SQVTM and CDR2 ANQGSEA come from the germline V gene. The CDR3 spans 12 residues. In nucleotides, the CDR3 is TGCAGCGTTGAGATTGGGGGATACGAGCAGTACTTC. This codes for CSVEIGGYEQYF.

The CDR3 coding sequence is TGTGCCAGCAGGGGGACTAGCGGGAATTACTACGAGCAGTACTTC. Translation: CASRGTSGNYYEQYF. This chain links TRBV6-1 with TRBJ2-7, with 13 positions matching TRBD2. Germline-derived CDR1 and CDR2 are MNHNS and SASEGT. There are 15 residues in the CDR3. The V gene end was trimmed by 6 bases and the J gene end by 3 bases; junction bases not matched to a gene: 5.

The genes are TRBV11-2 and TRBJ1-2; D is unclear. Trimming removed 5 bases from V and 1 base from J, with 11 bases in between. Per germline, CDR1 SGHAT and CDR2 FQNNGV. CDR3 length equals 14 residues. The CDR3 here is CASSPIANNYGYTF. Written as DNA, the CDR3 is TGTGCCAGCAGCCCCATCGCGAATAACTATGGCTACACCTTC. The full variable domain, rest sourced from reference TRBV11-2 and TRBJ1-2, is EAGVAQSPRYKIIEKRQSVAFWCNPISGHATLYWYQQILGQGPKLLIQFQNNGVVDDSQLPKDRFSAERLKGVDSTLKIQPAKLEDSAVYLCASSPIANNYGYTFGSGTRLTVV.

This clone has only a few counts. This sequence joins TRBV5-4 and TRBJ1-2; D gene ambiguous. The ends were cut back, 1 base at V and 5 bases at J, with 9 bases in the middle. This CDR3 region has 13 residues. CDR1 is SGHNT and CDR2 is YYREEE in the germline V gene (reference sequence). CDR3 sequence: CASSLLNGYGYTF. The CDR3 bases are TGTGCCAGCAGCTTGTTGAATGGTTATGGCTACACCTTC.

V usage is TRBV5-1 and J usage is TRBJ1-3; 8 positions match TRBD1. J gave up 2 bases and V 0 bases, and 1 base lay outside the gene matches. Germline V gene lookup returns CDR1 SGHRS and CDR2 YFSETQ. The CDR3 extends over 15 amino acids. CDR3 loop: CASSLAGGAGNTIYF. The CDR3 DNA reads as TGCGCCAGCAGCTTGGCAGGGGGCGCTGGAAACACCATATATTTT.

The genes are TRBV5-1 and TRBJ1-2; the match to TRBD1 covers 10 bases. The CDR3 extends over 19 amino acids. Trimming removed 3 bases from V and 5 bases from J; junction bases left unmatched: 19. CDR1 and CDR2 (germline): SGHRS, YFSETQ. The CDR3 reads CASSSTGTGDPIRRYGYTF. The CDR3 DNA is TGCGCCAGCAGCTCGACCGGGACAGGGGACCCTATTCGAAGGTATGGCTACACCTTC.

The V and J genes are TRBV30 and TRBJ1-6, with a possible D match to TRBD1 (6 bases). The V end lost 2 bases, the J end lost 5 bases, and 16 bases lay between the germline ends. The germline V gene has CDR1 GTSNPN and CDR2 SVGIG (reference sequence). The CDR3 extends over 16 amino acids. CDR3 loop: CAWSRRGTLDNSPLHF. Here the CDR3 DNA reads TGTGCCTGGAGTCGCAGAGGGACACTGGATAATTCACCCCTCCACTTT.

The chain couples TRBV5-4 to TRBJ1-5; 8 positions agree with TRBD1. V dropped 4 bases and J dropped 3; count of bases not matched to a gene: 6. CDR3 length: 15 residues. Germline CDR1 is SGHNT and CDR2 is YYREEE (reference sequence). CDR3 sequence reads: CASSPGTGPNQPQHF. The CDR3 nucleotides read TGTGCCAGCAGCCCAGGGACAGGCCCCAATCAGCCCCAGCATTTT. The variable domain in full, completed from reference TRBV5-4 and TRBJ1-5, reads ETGVTQSPTHLIKTRGQQVTLRCSSQSGHNTVSWYQQALGQGPQFIFQYYREEENGRGNFPPRFSGLQFPNYSSELNVNALELDDSALYLCASSPGTGPNQPQHFGDGTRLSIL.

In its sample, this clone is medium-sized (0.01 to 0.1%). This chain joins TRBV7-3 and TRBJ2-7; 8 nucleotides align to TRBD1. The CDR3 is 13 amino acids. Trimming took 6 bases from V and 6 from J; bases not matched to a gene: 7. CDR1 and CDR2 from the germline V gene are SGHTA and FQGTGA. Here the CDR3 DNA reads TGTGCCAGCAGTTTGGACAGGGTAGGCGAGCAGTACTTC. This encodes CASSLDRVGEQYF.

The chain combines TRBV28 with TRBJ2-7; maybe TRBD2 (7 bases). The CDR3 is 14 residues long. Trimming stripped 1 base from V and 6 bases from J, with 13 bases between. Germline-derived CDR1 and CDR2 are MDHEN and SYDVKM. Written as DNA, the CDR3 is TGTGCCAGCAGTTTATTACCAGGGGAGGGCGAGCAGTACTTC. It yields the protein CASSLLPGEGEQYF.

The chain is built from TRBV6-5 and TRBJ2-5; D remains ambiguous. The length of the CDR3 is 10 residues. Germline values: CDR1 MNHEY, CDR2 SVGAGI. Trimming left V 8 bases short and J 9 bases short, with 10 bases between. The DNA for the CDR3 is TGTGCCAGCGGAAATAGGGCCCAGTACTTC. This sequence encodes CASGNRAQYF.

CDR3 sequence: CASSLTQDSLSTDTQYF. The CDR3 DNA is TGCGCCAGCAGCTTGACCCAGGACAGCCTTAGCACAGATACGCAGTATTTT. The rearrangement links TRBV5-1 to TRBJ2-3; the D gene is possibly TRBD1 (6 bases). Trimming removed 1 base at V and 0 bases at J, with 15 bases between. The CDR3 runs to 17 residues. Per germline, CDR1 SGHRS and CDR2 YFSETQ.

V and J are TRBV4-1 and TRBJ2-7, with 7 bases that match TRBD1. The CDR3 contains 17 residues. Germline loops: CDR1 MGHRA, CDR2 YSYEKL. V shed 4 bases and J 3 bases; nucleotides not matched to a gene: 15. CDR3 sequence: CASSRLAGDRAVYEQYF. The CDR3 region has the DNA TGCGCCAGCAGCCGATTAGCAGGTGACAGGGCCGTCTACGAGCAGTACTTC.

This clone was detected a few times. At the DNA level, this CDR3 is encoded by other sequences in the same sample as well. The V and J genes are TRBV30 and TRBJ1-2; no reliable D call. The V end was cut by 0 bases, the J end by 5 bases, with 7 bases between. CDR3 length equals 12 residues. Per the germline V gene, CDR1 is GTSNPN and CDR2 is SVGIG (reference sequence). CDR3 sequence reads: CAWSVQGYGYTF. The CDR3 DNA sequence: TGTGCCTGGAGTGTACAAGGGTATGGCTACACCTTC.

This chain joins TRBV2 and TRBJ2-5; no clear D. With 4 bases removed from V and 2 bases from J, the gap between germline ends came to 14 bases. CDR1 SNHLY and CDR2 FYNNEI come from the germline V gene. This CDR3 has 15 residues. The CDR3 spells CASSVGRLFQETQYF. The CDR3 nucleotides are TGTGCCAGCAGTGTTGGACGGCTGTTTCAAGAGACCCAGTACTTC.

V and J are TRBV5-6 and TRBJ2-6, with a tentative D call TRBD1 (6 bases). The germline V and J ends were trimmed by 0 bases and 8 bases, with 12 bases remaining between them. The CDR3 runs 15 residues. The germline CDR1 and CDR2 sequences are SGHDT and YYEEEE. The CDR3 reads CASSLAGTTTNVLTF. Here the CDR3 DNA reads TGTGCCAGCAGCTTGGCCGGGACAACCACCAACGTCCTGACTTTC.

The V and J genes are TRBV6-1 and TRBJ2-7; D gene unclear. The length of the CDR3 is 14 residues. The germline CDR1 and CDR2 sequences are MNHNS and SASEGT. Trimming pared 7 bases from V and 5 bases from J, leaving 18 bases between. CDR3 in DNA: TGTGCCAGCAATCTTCCGCGGTCTGGTCACGAGCAGTACTTC. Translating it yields CASNLPRSGHEQYF.

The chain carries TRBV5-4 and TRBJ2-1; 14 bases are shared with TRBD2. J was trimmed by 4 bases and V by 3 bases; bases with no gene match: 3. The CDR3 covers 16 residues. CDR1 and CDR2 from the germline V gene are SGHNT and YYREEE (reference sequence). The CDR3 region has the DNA TGTGCCAGCAGCTCCCGACTAGCGGGAGGGTACAATGAGCAGTTCTTC. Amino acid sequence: CASSSRLAGGYNEQFF.

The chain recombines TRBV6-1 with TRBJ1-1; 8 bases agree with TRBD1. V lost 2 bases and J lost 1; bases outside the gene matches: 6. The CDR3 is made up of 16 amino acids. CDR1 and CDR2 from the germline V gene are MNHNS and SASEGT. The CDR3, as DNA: TGTGCCAGCAGTGAACGGACAGGGTCGAGGAACACTGAAGCTTTCTTT. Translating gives CASSERTGSRNTEAFF.

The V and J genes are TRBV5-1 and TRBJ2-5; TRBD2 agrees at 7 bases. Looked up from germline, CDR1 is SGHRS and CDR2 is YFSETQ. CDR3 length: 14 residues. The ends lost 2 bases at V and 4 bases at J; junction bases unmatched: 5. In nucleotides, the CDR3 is TGCGCCAGCAGCTTTGGGGCTAGCGGAGAGACCCAGTACTTC. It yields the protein CASSFGASGETQYF.

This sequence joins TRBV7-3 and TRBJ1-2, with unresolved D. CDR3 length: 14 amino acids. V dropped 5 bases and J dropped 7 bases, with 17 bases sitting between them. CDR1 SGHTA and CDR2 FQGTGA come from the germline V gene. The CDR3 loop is CASSPGEGWGGYTF. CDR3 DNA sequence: TGTGCCAGCAGCCCGGGAGAAGGGTGGGGTGGCTACACCTTC.

CDR3 coding DNA: TGTGCCAGCAGCTTGGGTCCTAGCGGGTATTCCTACGAGCAGTACTTC. Its translation is CASSLGPSGYSYEQYF. The chain carries TRBV5-4 and TRBJ2-7; 8 bases align to TRBD2. CDR1 is SGHNT and CDR2 is YYREEE in the germline V gene (reference sequence). The CDR3 has 16 residues. V was pared by 0 bases and J by 1 base, with 6 bases of the junction left unmatched.